A single sample gave rise to the 21 T cell receptor beta chains below, sequenced in a study of OX40 agonist ivuxolimab in advanced cancers. Some clones are missing from TCRdb's copy, which holds only in-frame ones; the method was immunoSEQ multiplex PCR. The sample shows 55,000 to 75,000 clones, approximately 88% of them seen only once. Here the sequenced sample was CD4+ or CD8+ T cells sorted from blood, taken in a trial of the OX40 agonist ivuxolimab. The receptor set was obtained from an adult with an advanced solid tumor such as melanoma, head and neck, liver or kidney cancer.

The V call is TRBV6-5, the J call TRBJ2-5; 9 bases match TRBD1. This CDR3 is built from 13 residues. J lost 4 bases, V lost 4 bases, and 1 base had no gene match. Germline CDR1 reads MNHEY; CDR2 reads SVGAGI. The CDR3 DNA is TGTGCCAGCAGTTTGGACAGGGGAGAGACCCAGTACTTC. This translates into CASSLDRGETQYF.

The V gene is TRBV11-2, the J gene TRBJ2-3; D gene uncertain. Germline loops: CDR1 SGHAT, CDR2 FQNNGV. Between the trimmed V and J ends, which lost 7 bases and 0 bases, there was a span of 8 bases. The CDR3 length is 13 residues. CDR3 DNA: TGTGCCAGCAAGGTGACTAGCACAGATACGCAGTATTTT. Its protein product is CASKVTSTDTQYF.

V and J are TRBV11-2 and TRBJ2-1; tentatively, D is TRBD1 (6 bases). The CDR3 contains 16 residues. Trimming removed 5 bases from V and 2 bases from J, with 16 bases in between. Per the germline V gene, CDR1 is SGHAT and CDR2 is FQNNGV. CDR3 sequence: CASSAQGLGAYNEQFF. DNA of the CDR3: TGTGCCAGCAGCGCACAGGGTTTAGGTGCCTACAATGAGCAGTTCTTC.

The CDR3 bases are TGTGCCAGCTCACCTTCAGGGGGCACTGAAGCTTTCTTT. It yields the protein CASSPSGGTEAFF. This rearrangement joins TRBV18 to TRBJ1-1; TRBD1 agrees at 7 bases. The germline V gene encodes CDR1 KGHSH and CDR2 LQKENI. The CDR3 is made up of 13 amino acids. V shed 3 bases and J 4 bases; nucleotides not matched to a gene: 2.

The J gene is TRBJ1-5, the V gene TRBV9; D is possibly TRBD1 (5 bases). CDR3 size: 15 residues. CDR1 and CDR2 (germline): SGDLS, YYNGEE. The ends were cut back, 0 bases at V and 4 bases at J, with 11 bases in the middle. CDR3 nucleotide sequence: TGTGCCAGCAGCGTAGCTCAGGCAGGGAATCAGCCCCAGCATTTT. The encoded protein is CASSVAQAGNQPQHF.

This sequence joins TRBV7-9 and TRBJ1-3; D call uncertain. Germline loops: CDR1 SEHNR, CDR2 FQNEAQ (reference sequence). V lost 5 bases and J 0 bases, leaving 17 bases between the germline ends. CDR3 size: 17 residues. The CDR3, as DNA: TGTGCCAGCAGCCTCAGGTGGGCGGACCGCTCTGGAAACACCATATATTTT. Translation gives CASSLRWADRSGNTIYF.

The V gene is TRBV6-6, the J gene TRBJ1-5, with D unclear. There are 13 residues in the CDR3. V dropped 5 bases and J dropped 5 bases, with 10 bases sitting between them. CDR1 and CDR2 from the germline V gene are MNHNY and SVGAGI (reference sequence). The CDR3 DNA reads as TGTGCCAGCAGTCGGGAGTGGGATCAGCCCCAGCATTTT. It specifies CASSREWDQPQHF.

The chain links TRBV9 to TRBJ1-2; D perhaps matches TRBD1 (5 bases). CDR1 is SGDLS and CDR2 is YYNGEE in the germline V gene. Trimming left V 0 bases short and J 4 bases short, with 10 bases between. There are 14 residues in the CDR3. CDR3 amino acids: CASSVGEGLYGYTF. The CDR3 bases are TGTGCCAGCAGCGTAGGTGAGGGGCTCTATGGCTACACCTTC.

This clone was counted only a few times. This rearrangement joins TRBV23-1 to TRBJ1-1, with a tentative D call TRBD1 (5 bases). TRBV23-1 is filed as an ORF, its function uncertain. The CDR3 is made up of 13 amino acids. V lost 3 bases to trimming and J lost 3 bases, with 8 bases between them. CDR3 nucleotides: TGCGCCAGCAGTCAGGGACCCGACACTGAAGCTTTCTTT. It is translated as CASSQGPDTEAFF.

The chain uses TRBV7-9 and TRBJ2-7; tentatively, D is TRBD1 (5 bases). The CDR3 runs 13 residues. The germline V gene has CDR1 SEHNR and CDR2 FQNEAQ (reference sequence). The ends were cut back, 4 bases at V and 2 bases at J, with 9 bases in the middle. CDR3 nucleotide sequence: TGTGCCAGCAGCTGGACATCAGCCTACGAGCAGTACTTC. This gives the protein CASSWTSAYEQYF.

In this sample, this clone turned up once. This chain joins TRBV4-1 and TRBJ1-5; perhaps TRBD1 as D (6 bases). CDR1 is MGHRA and CDR2 is YSYEKL in the germline V gene. Between the trimmed V and J ends, which lost 0 bases and 2 bases, there was a span of 17 bases. The CDR3 has 18 amino acids. Here the CDR3 reads CASSQEGLGAGGNQPQHF. The CDR3 DNA reads TGCGCCAGCAGCCAAGAGGGGCTGGGGGCTGGGGGCAATCAGCCCCAGCATTTT.

The V gene is TRBV5-4, the J gene TRBJ2-5; D remains unclear. The V end lost 4 bases, the J end lost 7 bases, and 14 bases lay between the germline ends. The V gene's germline CDR1 is SGHNT and CDR2 YYREEE (reference sequence). CDR3 size: 13 residues. In DNA form, the CDR3 reads TGTGCCAGCAGCCCAAATCGCGGTGGGACCCAGTACTTC. Amino acid sequence: CASSPNRGGTQYF.

J is TRBJ2-5 and V is TRBV5-1; no clear D gene. V was clipped by 7 bases and J by 0 bases, with 4 bases between them. The CDR3 has 11 residues. The germline CDR1 and CDR2 sequences are SGHRS and YFSETQ. The CDR3 region is CASGDQETQYF. The DNA for the CDR3 is TGCGCCAGCGGAGACCAAGAGACCCAGTACTTC.

This chain links TRBV18 with TRBJ2-1, with TRBD2 identical over 13 bases. The CDR3 runs to 19 residues. After removal of 0 bases from V and 8 bases from J, the junction contained 13 bases not matched to a gene. Germline V gives CDR1 KGHSH, CDR2 LQKENI. The CDR3 spells CASSPPPTGLAGVADEQFF. In nucleotides, the CDR3 is TGTGCCAGCTCACCACCACCAACAGGACTAGCGGGAGTGGCGGATGAGCAGTTCTTC.

This clone has just a few counts. The rearrangement links TRBV5-6 to TRBJ1-1; D gene ambiguous. CDR3 length: 12 residues. Trimming removed 1 base at V and 1 base at J, with 2 bases between. The germline V gene has CDR1 SGHDT and CDR2 YYEEEE. CDR3 residues: CASSLPNTEAFF. Here the CDR3 DNA reads TGTGCCAGCAGCTTGCCGAACACTGAAGCTTTCTTT. The full variable domain, rest sourced from reference TRBV5-6 and TRBJ1-1, is DAGVTQSPTHLIKTRGQQVTLRCSPKSGHDTVSWYQQALGQGPQFIFQYYEEEERQRGNFPDRFSGHQFPNYSSELNVNALLLGDSALYLCASSLPNTEAFFGQGTRLTVV.

This chain connects TRBV7-9 to TRBJ2-7, with 8 bases identical to TRBD2. This CDR3 comprises 15 residues. Per germline, CDR1 SEHNR and CDR2 FQNEAQ (reference sequence). V lost 2 bases, J lost 3 bases, and 6 bases stayed unmatched. The CDR3 reads CASSLTGTRFYEQYF. CDR3 nucleotides: TGTGCCAGCAGCTTAACAGGGACTAGGTTCTACGAGCAGTACTTC.

The gene calls are TRBV5-1 and TRBJ1-5; no firm D call. Between the trimmed V and J ends, which lost 0 bases and 2 bases, there was a span of 9 bases. CDR3 length equals 15 residues. Looked up from germline, CDR1 is SGHRS and CDR2 is YFSETQ. The CDR3 nucleotides are TGCGCCAGCAGCTTGGATGTGGGCGGCAATCAGCCCCAGCATTTT. This sequence encodes CASSLDVGGNQPQHF.

The genes are TRBV5-1 and TRBJ2-5; 8 positions agree with TRBD1. The germline CDR1 and CDR2 sequences are SGHRS and YFSETQ. V gave up 4 bases and J gave up 4 bases; unmatched junction bases: 12. CDR3 length: 16 residues. This CDR3 reads CASSRRGQEFRETQYF. The CDR3 coding sequence is TGCGCCAGCAGCAGGAGGGGACAGGAATTTCGAGAGACCCAGTACTTC. Full variable domain (missing parts from reference TRBV5-1 and TRBJ2-5): KAGVTQTPRYLIKTRGQQVTLSCSPISGHRSVSWYQQTPGQGLQFLFEYFSETQRNKGNFPGRFSGRQFSNSRSEMNVSTLELGDSALYLCASSRRGQEFRETQYFGPGTRLLVL.

This chain links TRBV19 with TRBJ1-4; 7 bases are shared with TRBD1. CDR3 length equals 15 residues. V dropped 4 bases and J dropped 0; count of bases not matched to a gene: 2. The germline gives CDR1 LNHDA, CDR2 SQIVND (reference sequence). The CDR3 reads CASSTGGSTNEKLFF. The CDR3 nucleotides read TGTGCCAGTAGTACAGGGGGTTCAACTAATGAAAAACTGTTTTTT.

The J gene is TRBJ2-5, the V gene TRBV7-3; the D is unclear. Germline CDR1 is SGHTA and CDR2 is FQGTGA. CDR3 size: 14 residues. The V end lost 5 bases, the J end lost 5 bases, and 15 bases lay between the germline ends. CDR3 amino acids: CASSPRHNTETQYF. Written as DNA, the CDR3 is TGTGCCAGCAGCCCGCGACATAATACGGAGACCCAGTACTTC.

Only one count was recorded for this clone. V usage is TRBV19 and J usage is TRBJ2-7, with D maybe TRBD1 (5 bases). CDR1 is LNHDA, CDR2 SQIVND, per germline (reference sequence). This CDR3 has 14 amino acids. The V end was cut by 9 bases, the J end by 2 bases, with 17 bases between. The CDR3 sequence is CASRRDGHTYEQYF. The CDR3, as DNA: TGTGCCAGCCGTAGGGATGGACACACCTACGAGCAGTACTTC. The whole variable domain, filled in from reference TRBV19 and TRBJ2-7, reads DGGITQSPKYLFRKEGQNVTLSCEQNLNHDAMYWYRQDPGQGLRLIYYSQIVNDFQKGDIAEGYSVSREKKESFPLTVTSAQKNPTAFYLCASRRDGHTYEQYFGPGTRLTVT.